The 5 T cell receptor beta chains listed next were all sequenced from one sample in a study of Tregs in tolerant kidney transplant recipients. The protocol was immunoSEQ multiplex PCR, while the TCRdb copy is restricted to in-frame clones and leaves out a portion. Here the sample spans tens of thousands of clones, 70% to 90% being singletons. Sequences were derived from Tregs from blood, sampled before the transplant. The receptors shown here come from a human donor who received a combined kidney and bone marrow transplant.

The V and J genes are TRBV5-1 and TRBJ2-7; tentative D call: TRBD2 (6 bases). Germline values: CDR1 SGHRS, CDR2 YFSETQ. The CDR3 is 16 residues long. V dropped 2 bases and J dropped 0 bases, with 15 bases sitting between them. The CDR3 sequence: CASSFGDRGFSYEQYF. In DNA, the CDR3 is TGCGCCAGCAGCTTTGGGGATCGGGGGTTCTCCTACGAGCAGTACTTC.

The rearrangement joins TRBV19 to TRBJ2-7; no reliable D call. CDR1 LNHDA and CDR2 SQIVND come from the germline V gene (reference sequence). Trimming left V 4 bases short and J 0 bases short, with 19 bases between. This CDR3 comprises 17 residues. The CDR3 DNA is TGTGCCAGTAGTACCCGACCTAGGGCACCTACCTCCTACGAGCAGTACTTC. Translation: CASSTRPRAPTSYEQYF.

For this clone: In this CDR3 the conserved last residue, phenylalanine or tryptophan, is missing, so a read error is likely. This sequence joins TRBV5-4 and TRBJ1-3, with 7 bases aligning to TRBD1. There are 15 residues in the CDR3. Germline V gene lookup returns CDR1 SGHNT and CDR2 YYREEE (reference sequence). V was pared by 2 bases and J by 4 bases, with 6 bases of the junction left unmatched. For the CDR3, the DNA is TGTGCCAGCAGCTTCATCACAGGGGCCGGAAACACCATATATCTT. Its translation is CASSFITGAGNTIYL.

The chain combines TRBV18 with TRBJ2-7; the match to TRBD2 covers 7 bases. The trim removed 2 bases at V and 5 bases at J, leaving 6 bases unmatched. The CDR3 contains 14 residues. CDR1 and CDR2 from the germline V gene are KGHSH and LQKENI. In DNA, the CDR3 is TGTGCCAGCTCACCAGGGGGGGGAGGAGACGAGCAGTACTTC. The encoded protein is CASSPGGGGDEQYF. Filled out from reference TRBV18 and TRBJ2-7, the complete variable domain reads NAGVMQNPRHLVRRRGQEARLRCSPMKGHSHVYWYRQLPEEGLKFMVYLQKENIIDESGMPKERFSAEFPKEGPSILRIQQVVRGDSAAYFCASSPGGGGDEQYFGPGTRLTVT.

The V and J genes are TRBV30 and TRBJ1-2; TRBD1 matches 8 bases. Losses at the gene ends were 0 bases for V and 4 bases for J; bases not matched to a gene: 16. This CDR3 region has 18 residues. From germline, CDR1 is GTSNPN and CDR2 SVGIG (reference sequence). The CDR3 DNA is TGTGCCTGGAGTGTACCAGGGGGCCAGGGGGGATTTGGCTATGGCTACACCTTC. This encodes CAWSVPGGQGGFGYGYTF.